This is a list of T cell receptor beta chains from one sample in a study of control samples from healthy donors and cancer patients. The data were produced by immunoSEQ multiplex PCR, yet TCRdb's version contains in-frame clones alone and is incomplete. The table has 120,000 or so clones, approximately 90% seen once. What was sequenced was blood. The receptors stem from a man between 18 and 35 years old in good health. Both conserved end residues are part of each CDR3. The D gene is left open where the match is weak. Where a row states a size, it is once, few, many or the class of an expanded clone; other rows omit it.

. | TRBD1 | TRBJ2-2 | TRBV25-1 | CASPTRTGFLAGELFF | TGTGCCAGTCCGACCAGGACAGGCTTCCTCGCCGGGGAGCTGTTTTTT
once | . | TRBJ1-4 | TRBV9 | CASSAWPTNEKLFF | TGTGCCAGCAGCGCCTGGCCAACTAATGAAAAACTGTTTTTT
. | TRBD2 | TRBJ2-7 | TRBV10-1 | CASSGETSGYEQYF | TGCGCCAGCAGTGGAGAGACTAGCGGGTACGAGCAGTACTTC
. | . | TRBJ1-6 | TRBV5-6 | CASSVDRSLGSPLHF | TGTGCCAGCAGCGTGGACAGATCCCTGGGTTCACCCCTCCACTTT
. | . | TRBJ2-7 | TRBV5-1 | CASSLAGATSSYEQYF | TGCGCCAGCAGCTTGGCGGGGGCCACAAGCTCCTACGAGCAGTACTTC
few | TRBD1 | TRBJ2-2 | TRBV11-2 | CASSLASTGSGELFF | TGTGCCAGCAGCTTAGCCTCGACAGGGTCCGGGGAGCTGTTTTTT
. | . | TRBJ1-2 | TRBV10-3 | CAISGPSRGNYGYTF | TGTGCCATCAGTGGCCCCTCGCGGGGGAACTATGGCTACACCTTC
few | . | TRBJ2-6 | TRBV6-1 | CASSELSGANVLTF | TGTGCCAGCAGTGAGCTATCTGGGGCCAACGTCCTGACTTTC
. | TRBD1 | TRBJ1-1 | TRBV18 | CASSPQGANTEAFF | TGTGCCAGCTCACCACAGGGGGCGAACACTGAAGCTTTCTTT
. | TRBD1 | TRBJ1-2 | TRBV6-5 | CASSYDPGQGVYGYTF | TGTGCCAGCAGTTACGACCCAGGACAGGGTGTGTACGGCTACACCTTC
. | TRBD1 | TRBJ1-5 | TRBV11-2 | CASSVRTGNQPQHF | TGTGCCAGCAGCGTACGGACAGGGAATCAGCCCCAGCATTTT
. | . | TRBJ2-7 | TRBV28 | CASSSWTPLSGSYEQYF | TGTGCCAGCAGTTCCTGGACCCCACTGTCGGGCTCCTACGAGCAGTACTTC
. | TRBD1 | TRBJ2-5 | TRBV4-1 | CASSQEISRGETQYF | TGCGCCAGCAGCCAAGAGATAAGCAGGGGGGAGACCCAGTACTTC
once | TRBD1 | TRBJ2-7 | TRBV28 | CASSTRTGGTYEQYF | TGTGCCAGCAGTACCAGGACAGGGGGGACCTACGAGCAGTACTTC
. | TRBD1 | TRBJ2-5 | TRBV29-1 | CSVEKGGGETQYF | TGCAGCGTAGAAAAAGGGGGCGGTGAGACCCAGTACTTC
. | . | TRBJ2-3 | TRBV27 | CASSPLGGADTQYF | TGTGCCAGCAGTCCCCTTGGTGGGGCAGATACGCAGTATTTT
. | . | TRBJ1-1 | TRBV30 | CAWSGGGATEAFF | TGTGCCTGGAGTGGGGGCGGGGCCACTGAAGCTTTCTTT